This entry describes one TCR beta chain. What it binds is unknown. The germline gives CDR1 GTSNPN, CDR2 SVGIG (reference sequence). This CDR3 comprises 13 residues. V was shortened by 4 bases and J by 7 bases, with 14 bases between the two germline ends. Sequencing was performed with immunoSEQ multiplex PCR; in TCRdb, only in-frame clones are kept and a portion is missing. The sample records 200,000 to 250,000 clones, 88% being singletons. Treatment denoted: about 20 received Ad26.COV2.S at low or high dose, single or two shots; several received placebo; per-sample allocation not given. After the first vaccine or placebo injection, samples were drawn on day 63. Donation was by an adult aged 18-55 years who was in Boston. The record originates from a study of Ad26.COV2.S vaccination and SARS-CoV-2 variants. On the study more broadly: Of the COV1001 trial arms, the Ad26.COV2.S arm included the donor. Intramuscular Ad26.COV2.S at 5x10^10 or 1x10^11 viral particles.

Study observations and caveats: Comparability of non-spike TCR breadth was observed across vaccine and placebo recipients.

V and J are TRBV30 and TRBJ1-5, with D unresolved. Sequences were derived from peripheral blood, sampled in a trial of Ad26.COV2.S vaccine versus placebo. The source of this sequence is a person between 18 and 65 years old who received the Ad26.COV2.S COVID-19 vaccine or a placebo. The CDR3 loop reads CAWTRGLEQPQHF. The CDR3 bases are TGTGCCTGGACCCGCGGGTTAGAACAGCCCCAGCATTTT.